This T cell receptor (beta chain) was sequenced in a study of Ad26.COV2.S vaccination and SARS-CoV-2 variants (dated by TCRdb to the early 2020s). Study-wide context: Vaccine-arm donors were drawn from COV1001, a multicentre, randomized, double-blind, placebo-controlled phase I-IIa trial of Ad26.COV2.S in healthy adults. Sequencing of the TCRbeta repertoire served to evaluate the specificity and breadth of SARS-CoV-2-reactive T cell receptors following Ad26.COV2.S vaccination. Ad26.COV2.S was administered intramuscularly at a dose of 5x10^10 or 1x10^11 viral particles, either as one shot or as two shots given 56 days apart. A total of 32 samples were included in the TCR-sequenced set, comprising about 20 Ad26.COV2.S vaccine recipients, 5 placebo recipients and 8 SARS-CoV-2 convalescent individuals. Blinding of investigators to trial group allocation was maintained during experiments and outcome assessment. Trial participants were randomized into five groups of five: low-dose or high-dose Ad26.COV2.S given once or twice, or placebo on both occasions.

What the treatment or condition label conveys for this sample: around 19 received Ad26.COV2.S at low or high dose, single or two shots; about 5 received placebo; per-sample allocation not given. For vaccine and placebo recipients, repertoires were sequenced using samples collected on day 63 after the first injection. Between 29 July and 7 August 2020, Cohort 1b enrolled about two dozen adults aged 18-55 years at one site in Boston, USA. As a vaccine, Ad26.COV2.S was a replication-incompetent adenovirus type 26 vector that expressed a prefusion-stabilized SARS-CoV-2 spike protein derived from the original Wuhan strain. TCRbeta CDR3 regions were sequenced with the immunoSEQ Assay. After extraction, genomic DNA underwent amplification by bias-controlled multiplex PCR, followed by high-throughput sequencing. On the study's bioinformatics: To quantify the absolute abundance of every unique TCRbeta CDR3 region, sequences were collapsed and filtered. Usable DNA was measured by amplifying reference genes present in all nucleated cells, and TCRbeta template counts were normalized to that usable DNA to estimate T cell fraction. Repertoire TCRs were annotated as SARS-CoV-2-specific by exact matching of V gene, CDR3 amino acid sequence and J gene to a known reactive TCR set. The reference SARS-CoV-2 TCR set was obtained from MIRA and was filtered for enrichment in COVID-19-positive ImmuneCODE repertoires, whereby public or cross-reactive TCRs were removed. Based on the MIRA antigens, annotated TCRs were further analysed at the level of specific ORF or position within ORF. Breadth was defined as the number of annotated unique rearrangements divided by the total number of unique productive rearrangements, and depth was defined as the summed frequency of the annotated unique rearrangements. Two-sided Wilcoxon rank-sum tests were applied when comparing TCR breadth between groups. Drawn from immuneACCESS, this table holds only the in-frame rearrangements with V and J called that TCRdb kept. Clones are partly lost; checked studies trace under half to an unresolved V gene and leave the rest unexplained. V and J calls and clone size are as listed in that table; D and trimming were resolved from the DNA. The table for this sample lists 300,000 to 350,000 clones; 86% of them were counted only once. The biggest ten clones account for around 11% of the sample.

From cysteine to phenylalanine, the CDR3 is 13 amino acids long. The retained sequence is limited to the CDR3, 39 bases, with the frame set at the first base. The junction carries 11 bases between V and J, which are trimmed by 1 base and 8 bases respectively. The germline V gene encodes CDR1 SGHTA and CDR2 FQGNSA. As concerns this clone: Its antigen is unknown. Base qualities are not recorded, but no much larger clone differs from it by a single base.

What the work shows at the level of the full study, not this receptor alone: Higher spike-specific TCR breadth was observed in Ad26.COV2.S recipients than in placebo recipients (P = 0.0014). The study was not powered for comparison of responses between vaccine doses or regimens. After vaccination, spike-specific CD8+ and CD4+ T cell responses were reported to show substantial breadth. Comparable non-spike TCR breadth was observed between vaccine and placebo recipients, consistent with only spike being contained in the vaccine. The authors noted that the TCR breadth and depth analyses may have underestimated total T cell responses.

The source was peripheral blood, collected in a trial of Ad26.COV2.S vaccine versus placebo. This TCR was sampled from a person between 18 and 65 years old who received the Ad26.COV2.S COVID-19 vaccine or a placebo. The chain is made from TRBV7-2 and TRBJ1-1; no D segment can be confidently identified. This receptor has the CDR3 CASSLGSTPEAFF. In nucleotides, the sequence is TGTGCCAGCAGCTTAGGGTCGACCCCCGAAGCTTTCTTT.